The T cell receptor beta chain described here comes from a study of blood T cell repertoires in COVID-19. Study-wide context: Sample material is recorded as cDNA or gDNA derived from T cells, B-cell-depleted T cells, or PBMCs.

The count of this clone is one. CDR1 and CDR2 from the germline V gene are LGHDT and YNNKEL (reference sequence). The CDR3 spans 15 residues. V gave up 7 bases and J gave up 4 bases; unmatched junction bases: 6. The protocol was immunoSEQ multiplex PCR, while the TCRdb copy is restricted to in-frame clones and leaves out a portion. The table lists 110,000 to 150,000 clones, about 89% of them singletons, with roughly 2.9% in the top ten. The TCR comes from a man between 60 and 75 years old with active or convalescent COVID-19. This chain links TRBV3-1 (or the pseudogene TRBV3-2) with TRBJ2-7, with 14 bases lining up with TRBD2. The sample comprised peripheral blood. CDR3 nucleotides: TGTGCCAGCACCTTACGGACTAGCGGGGGGTACGAGCAGTACTTC. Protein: CASTLRTSGGYEQYF.